The rows below give T cell receptor beta chains drawn from one sample of a study of identical twins. TCRdb processed the 5' RACE reads anew with MiXCR; each CDR3 protein has one entry. The sample includes about 530,000 distinct CDR3 sequences, about a fifth of them seen just once. The same sample was also studied in work on yellow fever vaccine responses in identical twins.

Sequenced input: CD4+ T cells sorted from blood. The source is a woman under 30 in good health. The conserved cysteine and the conserved F or W are not part of the CDR3 here. Fields, in order: J gene, V gene, CDR3 protein.

j_call: TRBJ2-3
v_call: TRBV7-2
cdr3_aa: ASSLWGPRTDTQY

j_call: TRBJ2-3
v_call: TRBV29-1
cdr3_aa: SATGGSGGTDTQY

j_call: TRBJ1-6
v_call: TRBV12-3/TRBV12-4
cdr3_aa: ASSRGGYTPLH

j_call: TRBJ2-1
v_call: TRBV5-1
cdr3_aa: ASSPSSGTSGAHEQF

j_call: TRBJ2-5
v_call: TRBV3-1
cdr3_aa: ASSPNLGRETQY

j_call: TRBJ2-1
v_call: TRBV6-1
cdr3_aa: ASSLNLVSSYNEQF

j_call: TRBJ2-3
v_call: TRBV27
cdr3_aa: ASSAGLGSDTQY

j_call: TRBJ1-1
v_call: TRBV6-1
cdr3_aa: ASRPGTAAEAF

j_call: TRBJ2-2
v_call: TRBV5-1
cdr3_aa: ASTLTANTGELF

j_call: TRBJ1-1
v_call: TRBV9
cdr3_aa: ASSVAPGLSTEAF

j_call: TRBJ2-2
v_call: TRBV7-8
cdr3_aa: ASSFLVATGELF

j_call: TRBJ2-2
v_call: TRBV5-1
cdr3_aa: ASSPGDQNTGELF

j_call: TRBJ2-2
v_call: TRBV3-1
cdr3_aa: ASSQDRGGGNTGELF

j_call: TRBJ2-1
v_call: TRBV20-1
cdr3_aa: SAPRVQRDEQF

j_call: TRBJ2-3
v_call: TRBV18
cdr3_aa: ASSPFNGGSTDTQY

j_call: TRBJ2-1
v_call: TRBV11-2
cdr3_aa: ASSLKGLNEQF

j_call: TRBJ2-5
v_call: TRBV27
cdr3_aa: ASRKLAGGAKDTQY

j_call: TRBJ2-5
v_call: TRBV2
cdr3_aa: ASRGKDVAETQY

j_call: TRBJ1-5
v_call: TRBV12-3/TRBV12-4
cdr3_aa: ASSEGLGNQPQR

j_call: TRBJ1-4
v_call: TRBV4-1
cdr3_aa: ASSDLTRGTYATNEKLF

j_call: TRBJ2-7
v_call: TRBV7-8
cdr3_aa: ASSLQGRNYEQY

j_call: TRBJ2-7
v_call: TRBV6-5
cdr3_aa: ASSYSRLVGFYEQY

j_call: TRBJ2-5
v_call: TRBV7-2
cdr3_aa: ASSSPLVKTQY

j_call: TRBJ2-2
v_call: TRBV20-1
cdr3_aa: STLRTGELF

j_call: TRBJ2-6
v_call: TRBV15
cdr3_aa: ATSNTGSGANVLT

j_call: TRBJ2-3
v_call: TRBV14
cdr3_aa: ASSRGSGGRTDTQY

j_call: TRBJ2-1
v_call: TRBV11-1
cdr3_aa: ASSLPSGGKVSYNEQF